A selection of T cell receptor beta chains follows, all from one sample in a study of blood T cell repertoires in COVID-19. Assay used: immunoSEQ multiplex PCR; TCRdb lists only in-frame clones, some missing. Here the sample spans roughly 280,000 clones, around 90% being singletons. Sequenced sample: peripheral blood. The origin of the receptors is a woman in her 50s who had recovered from COVID-19. Both conserved end residues are part of each CDR3. Fields, in order: clone size, D gene, J gene, V gene, CDR3 protein, CDR3 DNA. A D gene is named only where the DNA matches it firmly. A row's size may be missing; if present it is once, few, many or a size class.

clone_size: -
d_call: TRBD1
j_call: TRBJ2-5
v_call: TRBV5-6
cdr3_aa: CASSSWDRQETQYF
cdr3_nt: TGTGCCAGCAGCTCCTGGGACAGACAAGAGACCCAGTACTTC

clone_size: -
d_call: -
j_call: TRBJ1-3
v_call: TRBV6-6
cdr3_aa: CASSPGSRSGNTIYF
cdr3_nt: TGTGCCAGCAGTCCCGGGTCCAGATCTGGAAACACCATATATTTT

clone_size: -
d_call: -
j_call: TRBJ1-6
v_call: TRBV5-1
cdr3_aa: CASSLFSLRGVHNSPLHF
cdr3_nt: TGCGCCAGCAGCTTGTTTAGTCTGCGGGGAGTGCATAATTCACCCCTCCACTTT

clone_size: -
d_call: -
j_call: TRBJ1-1
v_call: TRBV27
cdr3_aa: CASSPQIQDFNTEAFF
cdr3_nt: TGTGCCAGCAGCCCACAAATACAGGATTTTAACACTGAAGCTTTCTTT

clone_size: -
d_call: -
j_call: TRBJ1-2
v_call: TRBV2
cdr3_aa: CASSGTVSNYGYTF
cdr3_nt: TGTGCCAGCAGTGGGACAGTCTCTAACTATGGCTACACCTTC

clone_size: -
d_call: -
j_call: TRBJ1-1
v_call: TRBV18
cdr3_aa: CASSPTRWGDTEAFF
cdr3_nt: TGTGCCAGCTCCCCAACGAGGTGGGGGGACACTGAAGCTTTCTTT

clone_size: -
d_call: -
j_call: TRBJ1-2
v_call: TRBV5-4
cdr3_aa: CASSLGAEYGYTF
cdr3_nt: TGTGCCAGCAGCTTGGGGGCAGAATATGGCTACACCTTC

clone_size: few
d_call: -
j_call: TRBJ2-7
v_call: TRBV16
cdr3_aa: CASSQSSSYEQYF
cdr3_nt: TGTGCCAGCAGCCAATCTTCTTCCTACGAGCAGTACTTC

clone_size: -
d_call: -
j_call: TRBJ2-3
v_call: TRBV28
cdr3_aa: CASSLPLAGTDTQYF
cdr3_nt: TGTGCCAGCAGTTTGCCCCTAGCTGGCACAGATACGCAGTATTTT

clone_size: -
d_call: -
j_call: TRBJ2-7
v_call: TRBV7-2
cdr3_aa: CASSLDIYYEQYF
cdr3_nt: TGTGCCAGCAGCTTGGACATCTACTACGAGCAGTACTTC

clone_size: -
d_call: TRBD2
j_call: TRBJ2-1
v_call: TRBV7-2
cdr3_aa: CASSPLAGGYNEQFF
cdr3_nt: TGTGCCAGCAGCCCTCTAGCGGGGGGGTACAATGAGCAGTTCTTC

clone_size: -
d_call: TRBD2
j_call: TRBJ2-7
v_call: TRBV9
cdr3_aa: CASSVSSGASYEQYF
cdr3_nt: TGTGCCAGCAGCGTGTCTAGCGGGGCGAGCTACGAGCAGTACTTC

clone_size: -
d_call: -
j_call: TRBJ1-4
v_call: TRBV5-6
cdr3_aa: CASSLTRGLANEKLFF
cdr3_nt: TGTGCCAGCAGCTTAACCAGGGGTCTAGCTAATGAAAAACTGTTTTTT

clone_size: -
d_call: TRBD1
j_call: TRBJ2-1
v_call: TRBV7-2
cdr3_aa: CASSIWDSVANEQFF
cdr3_nt: TGTGCCAGCAGCATATGGGACAGTGTAGCCAATGAGCAGTTCTTC

clone_size: -
d_call: TRBD2
j_call: TRBJ2-7
v_call: TRBV5-6
cdr3_aa: CASSPLGGSSYEQYF
cdr3_nt: TGTGCCAGCAGCCCCTTGGGGGGGAGCTCCTACGAGCAGTACTTC

clone_size: -
d_call: TRBD1
j_call: TRBJ2-7
v_call: TRBV18
cdr3_aa: CASSPGQGAVHEQYF
cdr3_nt: TGTGCCAGCTCACCAGGCCAGGGGGCTGTCCACGAGCAGTACTTC

clone_size: once
d_call: -
j_call: TRBJ2-7
v_call: TRBV27
cdr3_aa: CASSLTGWGQVGSYEQYF
cdr3_nt: TGTGCCAGCAGTTTAACTGGGTGGGGGCAGGTGGGTTCCTACGAGCAGTACTTC

clone_size: -
d_call: -
j_call: TRBJ1-2
v_call: TRBV5-4
cdr3_aa: CASSFNGPGGYGYTF
cdr3_nt: TGTGCCAGCAGCTTCAACGGGCCGGGGGGATATGGCTACACCTTC

clone_size: -
d_call: -
j_call: TRBJ2-5
v_call: TRBV30
cdr3_aa: CASLATPETQYF
cdr3_nt: TGTGCCTCCTTAGCGACTCCGGAGACCCAGTACTTC

clone_size: -
d_call: -
j_call: TRBJ1-2
v_call: TRBV12-5
cdr3_aa: CASGLDLSSRGAYTF
cdr3_nt: TGTGCTAGTGGTTTGGACCTTTCTTCCAGGGGCGCCTACACCTTC

clone_size: -
d_call: TRBD1
j_call: TRBJ2-5
v_call: TRBV5-1
cdr3_aa: CASSSTAPGTEETQYF
cdr3_nt: TGCGCCAGCAGCTCGACGGCCCCCGGGACAGAAGAGACCCAGTACTTC

clone_size: few
d_call: -
j_call: TRBJ2-7
v_call: TRBV9
cdr3_aa: CASSGRDNSYEQYF
cdr3_nt: TGTGCCAGCAGCGGCCGGGACAATTCCTACGAGCAGTACTTC

clone_size: -
d_call: TRBD1
j_call: TRBJ1-2
v_call: TRBV27
cdr3_aa: CASSKPPGQGASGYTF
cdr3_nt: TGTGCCAGCAGCAAACCACCTGGACAGGGGGCGTCTGGCTACACCTTC

clone_size: -
d_call: TRBD1
j_call: TRBJ2-3
v_call: TRBV18
cdr3_aa: CASSPRDRGRRDTQYF
cdr3_nt: TGTGCCAGCTCACCCCGGGACAGGGGGCGAAGAGATACGCAGTATTTT

clone_size: few
d_call: TRBD1
j_call: TRBJ1-2
v_call: TRBV3-1/TRBV3-2
cdr3_aa: CASSTRTGALYGYTF
cdr3_nt: TGTGCCAGCAGCACCCGGACAGGGGCGCTCTATGGCTACACCTTC

clone_size: -
d_call: TRBD1
j_call: TRBJ2-2
v_call: TRBV25-1
cdr3_aa: CASSDKRTGLFTGELFF
cdr3_nt: TGTGCCAGCAGTGACAAACGGACAGGACTCTTTACCGGGGAGCTGTTTTTT

clone_size: -
d_call: TRBD1
j_call: TRBJ1-2
v_call: TRBV6-5
cdr3_aa: CASSSGQGREGYTF
cdr3_nt: TGTGCCAGCAGTTCGGGACAGGGAAGGGAGGGCTACACCTTC

clone_size: -
d_call: -
j_call: TRBJ1-2
v_call: TRBV5-1
cdr3_aa: CASSLDSNYGYTF
cdr3_nt: TGCGCCAGCAGCTTGGACAGTAACTATGGCTACACCTTC

clone_size: -
d_call: TRBD1
j_call: TRBJ2-1
v_call: TRBV6-5
cdr3_aa: CASSQTGTGIREQFF
cdr3_nt: TGTGCCAGCAGCCAAACCGGGACAGGGATACGCGAGCAGTTCTTC